The 21 T cell receptor beta chains listed next were all sequenced from one sample in a study of PD-1 blockade in classical Hodgkin lymphoma. Some clones are missing from TCRdb's copy, which holds only in-frame ones; the method was immunoSEQ multiplex PCR. Of 50,000 to 65,000 clones listed, about 90% are singletons. Time point specified: cycle 4 day 1 (C4D1), after around six weeks of nivolumab. Every patient experienced relapse after autologous stem cell transplantation, and brentuximab vedotin exposure varied. The specimen was peripheral blood mononuclear cells (PBMCs), collected before the fourth cycle of nivolumab. All receptors derive from a human donor with classical Hodgkin lymphoma.

The chain couples TRBV18 to TRBJ2-7; 7 positions agree with TRBD2. Germline loops: CDR1 KGHSH, CDR2 LQKENI. V was clipped by 2 bases and J by 0 bases; unmatched bases: 13. This CDR3 contains 18 residues. The CDR3 DNA follows: TGTGCCAGCTCACCAGAAGTCGAAGCGGGGCCAAGCTCCTACGAGCAGTACTTC. Translated, it gives CASSPEVEAGPSSYEQYF. The full variable domain, rest sourced from reference TRBV18 and TRBJ2-7, is NAGVMQNPRHLVRRRGQEARLRCSPMKGHSHVYWYRQLPEEGLKFMVYLQKENIIDESGMPKERFSAEFPKEGPSILRIQQVVRGDSAAYFCASSPEVEAGPSSYEQYFGPGTRLTVT.

The chain joins TRBV2 to TRBJ1-1, with D perhaps TRBD1 (5 bases). CDR3 length: 14 amino acids. From germline, CDR1 is SNHLY and CDR2 FYNNEI. Trimming left V 3 bases short and J 4 bases short, with 12 bases between. This chain's CDR3 is CASSDQGVFTEAFF. The CDR3 bases are TGTGCCAGCAGTGATCAGGGTGTGTTCACTGAAGCTTTCTTT.

The chain is built from TRBV6-5 and TRBJ1-2; D is unresolved. Germline V gene lookup returns CDR1 MNHEY and CDR2 SVGAGI. This CDR3 is built from 13 residues. V lost 6 bases to trimming and J lost 2 bases, with 10 bases between them. The CDR3 nucleotides read TGTGCCAGCAGCCGGACGGAAAACTATGGCTACACCTTC. This encodes CASSRTENYGYTF.

The chain links TRBV21-1 to TRBJ1-4. TRBV21-1 is given as a pseudogene. This CDR3 has 14 residues. The CDR3 spells CASSNDTRGEKLFF. CDR3 nucleotides: TGTGCCAGCAGCAACGACACTCGAGGGGAAAAACTGTTTTTT.

This sequence joins TRBV4-1 and TRBJ1-2; 7 bases map to TRBD1. Germline assignment: CDR1 MGHRA and CDR2 YSYEKL. With 3 bases clipped from V and 5 bases from J, the junction kept 12 bases outside the gene matches. CDR3 length: 16 amino acids. The CDR3 DNA follows: TGCGCCAGCAGCCACCAGAGAGGGGGCGCAGATTATGGCTACACCTTC. Encoded protein: CASSHQRGGADYGYTF.

The V and J genes are TRBV9 and TRBJ1-6; 9 bases fit TRBD1. Looked up from germline, CDR1 is SGDLS and CDR2 is YYNGEE. The CDR3 is 14 residues long. V lost 5 bases, J lost 5 bases, and 2 bases stayed unmatched. The CDR3 DNA is TGTGCCAGCAGACAGGGGGCGGATAATTCACCCCTCCACTTT. Its protein product is CASRQGADNSPLHF.

This rearrangement joins TRBV28 to TRBJ2-5, with D unresolved. This CDR3 is built from 14 residues. V lost 8 bases to trimming and J lost 2 bases, with 15 bases between them. The germline gives CDR1 MDHEN, CDR2 SYDVKM. The CDR3 region is CASHSAGRQETQYF. CDR3 nucleotide sequence: TGTGCCAGCCACAGTGCTGGCAGGCAAGAGACCCAGTACTTC.

The chain combines TRBV2 with TRBJ1-4; D possibly corresponds to TRBD1 (5 bases). Germline CDR1 SNHLY, CDR2 FYNNEI. Trimming removed 7 bases at V and 8 bases at J, with 20 bases between. The CDR3 has 15 residues. CDR3 sequence reads: CASTGRQGSGEKLFF. In DNA form, the CDR3 reads TGTGCCAGCACGGGCCGGCAGGGCTCTGGAGAAAAACTGTTTTTT.

The CDR3 DNA sequence: TGTGCCAGCAGTCCGGAATATGGCTACACCTTC. It is translated as CASSPEYGYTF. V usage is TRBV2 and J usage is TRBJ1-2; D call uncertain. CDR1 is SNHLY and CDR2 is FYNNEI in the germline V gene. Trimming cost V 5 bases and J 5 bases, with 6 bases left between them. This CDR3 spans 11 amino acids.

This clone came up once. The chain has TRBV7-9 and TRBJ2-2; the match to TRBD2 covers 13 bases. The V gene end was trimmed by 5 bases and the J gene end by 6 bases; junction bases not matched to a gene: 6. Germline CDR1 is SEHNR and CDR2 is FQNEAQ (reference sequence). This CDR3 has 16 amino acids. The CDR3 is CASSPRTSGGSGELFF. CDR3 DNA: TGTGCCAGCAGCCCCCGGACTAGCGGGGGTTCCGGGGAGCTGTTTTTT.

This chain joins TRBV6-1 and TRBJ1-2; 7 bases match TRBD1. CDR1 is MNHNS, CDR2 SASEGT, per germline. The V and J ends lost 5 bases and 3 bases, in that order; junction bases with no gene match: 9. The CDR3 is 15 amino acids. The CDR3 DNA is TGTGCCAGCAGTCCCAGCCTAGACAGGGACTATGGCTACACCTTC. As protein: CASSPSLDRDYGYTF.

The J gene is TRBJ1-5, the V gene TRBV30, with 8 bases matching TRBD1. The CDR3 is 14 amino acids. Trimming took 1 base from V and 2 from J; bases not matched to a gene: 1. Germline CDR1 GTSNPN, CDR2 SVGIG (reference sequence). Written as DNA, the CDR3 is TGTGCCTGGAGTGCGGGACAGGGCAATCAGCCCCAGCATTTT. Amino acids: CAWSAGQGNQPQHF. Complete variable domain (other parts from reference TRBV30 and TRBJ1-5): SQTIHQWPATLVQPVGSPLSLECTVEGTSNPNLYWYRQAAGRGLQLLFYSVGIGQISSEVPQNLSASRPQDRQFILSSKKLLLSDSGFYLCAWSAGQGNQPQHFGDGTRLSIL.

The CDR3 coding sequence is TGCGCCAGCCGAACATCCGGGACTAGCGGGGGGAAAGAGACCCAGTACTTC. It specifies CASRTSGTSGGKETQYF. The chain recombines TRBV5-1 with TRBJ2-5; 15 nucleotides align to TRBD2. CDR3 length: 17 amino acids. V lost 7 bases to trimming and J lost 3 bases; unmatched junction nucleotides: 10. Germline CDR1 and CDR2: SGHRS and YFSETQ.

The chain carries TRBV19 and TRBJ2-2; a possible D gene is TRBD1 (5 bases). Trimming took off 0 bases at V and 4 bases at J, with 6 bases between the two ends. The CDR3 covers 14 residues. Germline V gives CDR1 LNHDA, CDR2 SQIVND (reference sequence). The CDR3 sequence is CASSIDRATGELFF. The CDR3 DNA sequence: TGTGCCAGTAGTATAGACAGGGCCACCGGGGAGCTGTTTTTT. The full variable domain, completed using reference TRBV19 and TRBJ2-2, is DGGITQSPKYLFRKEGQNVTLSCEQNLNHDAMYWYRQDPGQGLRLIYYSQIVNDFQKGDIAEGYSVSREKKESFPLTVTSAQKNPTAFYLCASSIDRATGELFFGEGSRLTVL.

This rearrangement joins TRBV6-6 to TRBJ2-1; D not resolved. The CDR3 spans 14 residues. V was cut by 4 bases and J by 1 base, with 8 bases left in between. The germline CDR1 and CDR2 sequences are MNHNY and SVGAGI (reference sequence). CDR3 region: CASSLTLSYNEQFF. CDR3 DNA: TGTGCCAGCAGTTTAACTCTATCCTACAATGAGCAGTTCTTC.

This chain joins TRBV4-1 and TRBJ2-2; 12 bases agree with TRBD1. Looked up from germline, CDR1 is MGHRA and CDR2 is YSYEKL. This CDR3 is 19 amino acids long. J was trimmed by 4 bases and V by 4 bases; bases with no gene match: 13. This CDR3 is CASSRLPGQGAGVTGELFF. In nucleotides, the CDR3 is TGCGCCAGCAGCCGACTCCCGGGACAGGGGGCGGGTGTCACCGGGGAGCTGTTTTTT.

This clone has just a few counts. Other DNA sequences within the sample encode an identical CDR3. The V gene is TRBV5-1, the J gene TRBJ1-2; no reliable D call. CDR3 size: 12 residues. The ends were cut back, 0 bases at V and 5 bases at J, with 5 bases in the middle. Germline CDR1 and CDR2: SGHRS and YFSETQ. The CDR3 nucleotides are TGCGCCAGCAGCTTGGAAGGGTATGGCTACACCTTC. Protein product: CASSLEGYGYTF. Supplemented by reference TRBV5-1 and TRBJ1-2, the full variable domain reads KAGVTQTPRYLIKTRGQQVTLSCSPISGHRSVSWYQQTPGQGLQFLFEYFSETQRNKGNFPGRFSGRQFSNSRSEMNVSTLELGDSALYLCASSLEGYGYTFGSGTRLTVV.

The chain couples TRBV19 to TRBJ2-5, with D possibly being TRBD2 (6 bases). This CDR3 spans 15 amino acids. V lost 5 bases, J lost 4 bases, and 17 bases lay in between. The germline CDR1 and CDR2 sequences are LNHDA and SQIVND (reference sequence). The CDR3 loop reads CASSFGSALRETQYF. The DNA of the CDR3 is TGTGCCAGTAGTTTCGGGAGTGCACTGAGAGAGACCCAGTACTTC.

Only a few counts were recorded for this clone. The chain recombines TRBV18 with TRBJ1-2; D unresolved. V was cut by 3 bases and J by 3 bases, with 11 bases left in between. In germline, CDR1 is KGHSH, CDR2 LQKENI. The CDR3 runs 14 residues. The CDR3 nucleotides read TGTGCCAGCTCACCTCAGGACGGCTACTATGGCTACACCTTC. This codes for CASSPQDGYYGYTF.

V is TRBV19 and J is TRBJ1-5; no clear D gene. This CDR3 is built from 15 residues. V gave up 11 bases and J gave up 0 bases, with 17 bases separating them. Germline V gene sequence: CDR1 LNHDA, CDR2 SQIVND (reference sequence). CDR3 protein: CAARPSEYSNQPQHF. The CDR3 region has the DNA TGTGCCGCCCGACCGTCGGAGTATAGCAATCAGCCCCAGCATTTT. Together with reference TRBV19 and TRBJ1-5, the CDR3 gives the full variable domain: DGGITQSPKYLFRKEGQNVTLSCEQNLNHDAMYWYRQDPGQGLRLIYYSQIVNDFQKGDIAEGYSVSREKKESFPLTVTSAQKNPTAFYLCAARPSEYSNQPQHFGDGTRLSIL.

The chain couples TRBV7-3 to TRBJ2-3; 8 positions agree with TRBD2. V shed 1 base and J 2 bases; nucleotides not matched to a gene: 5. CDR1 and CDR2 from the germline V gene are SGHTA and FQGTGA. The CDR3 is 16 residues long. CDR3 residues: CASSLIAGRPTDTQYF. CDR3 bases: TGTGCCAGCAGCTTAATAGCGGGGAGGCCCACAGATACGCAGTATTTT.